What follows are 32 T cell receptor beta chains derived from one specimen sequenced in a study of T cell responses to AZD1222 COVID-19 vaccine (dated by TCRdb to 2020 to 2022). Libraries were prepared through the immunoSEQ multiplex PCR assay. The clones in this table, taken by TCRdb from immuneACCESS, are in-frame only. Not every clone is retained; where verified, under half of the shortfall comes from an unresolved V gene, and the cause of the rest is unknown. This sample comprises approximately 130,000 clones, around 90% of them detected only once. 4% to 5% of the sample comes from the top ten. The time point label of this sample denotes: about 28 days (+/-7) after the second vaccine dose. The treatment or condition tag for this specimen amounts to: meningococcal conjugate vaccine given as trial control. The source material was peripheral blood, sampled 28 days after the second dose of the MenACWY control vaccine. These receptors all stem from an adult who received the MenACWY meningococcal vaccine as a control.

The rearrangement uses TRBV12-3 or TRBV12-4 and TRBJ2-7, with no clear D. This CDR3 is built from 11 residues. V gave up 4 bases and J gave up 2 bases, with 3 bases separating them. CDR3 coding DNA: TGTGCCAGCAGTTCAGCCTACGAGCAGTACTTC. The encoded protein is CASSSAYEQYF.

As concerns this clone: This sample also contains other DNA sequences that code for the same CDR3. V gene TRBV28 combines with J gene TRBJ1-3; 7 nucleotides agree with TRBD1. Trimming took 1 base from V and 4 from J; bases not matched to a gene: 7. CDR1 is MDHEN, CDR2 SYDVKM, per germline. The CDR3 length is 16 residues. The CDR3 DNA reads as TGTGCCAGCAGTTTATCGAGGGGGCGGGCGGGAAACACCATATATTTT. Protein: CASSLSRGRAGNTIYF.

This sequence joins TRBV15 and TRBJ1-6; TRBD1 agrees at 9 bases. Trimming took 3 bases from V and 10 from J; bases not matched to a gene: 4. The CDR3 consists of 14 residues. CDR1 and CDR2 (germline): LNHNV, YYDKDF (reference sequence). The CDR3 reads CATSRGQGRSPLHF. The CDR3 region has the DNA TGTGCCACCAGCAGGGGACAGGGAAGGTCACCCCTCCACTTT.

This sequence joins TRBV6-5 and TRBJ1-2, with D possibly being TRBD1 (6 bases). CDR1 MNHEY and CDR2 SVGAGI come from the germline V gene. Deletions cut 0 bases from V and 6 bases from J, with 11 bases between. The CDR3 has 14 residues. CDR3 protein: CASSYSSWGHGYTF. For the CDR3, the DNA is TGTGCCAGCAGTTACTCGAGTTGGGGGCATGGCTACACCTTC.

V gene TRBV7-9 combines with J gene TRBJ1-1, with D possibly matching TRBD1 (5 bases). CDR1 and CDR2 (germline): SEHNR, FQNEAQ (reference sequence). Trimming took off 7 bases at V and 7 bases at J, with 13 bases between the two ends. This CDR3 has 12 amino acids. In nucleotides, the CDR3 is TGTGCCAGCAAAGCCCAGGGAGATGAAGCTTTCTTT. This codes for CASKAQGDEAFF.

The rearrangement uses TRBV6-5 and TRBJ2-7, with TRBD2 identical over 7 bases. The germline gives CDR1 MNHEY, CDR2 SVGAGI. Trimming took 6 bases from V and 4 from J; bases not matched to a gene: 12. The CDR3 runs 15 residues. The CDR3, as DNA: TGTGCCAGCAGGGTCGAGGCTAGCGGAAAATACGAGCAGTACTTC. Residues: CASRVEASGKYEQYF.

This clone has only a few counts. V is TRBV11-2 and J is TRBJ1-3; D remains ambiguous. The germline V gene encodes CDR1 SGHAT and CDR2 FQNNGV. This CDR3 spans 13 amino acids. The ends were cut back, 6 bases at V and 0 bases at J, with 6 bases in the middle. The CDR3 DNA sequence: TGTGCCAGCAGGCTGTACTCTGGAAACACCATATATTTT. Protein sequence: CASRLYSGNTIYF.

The rearrangement links TRBV6-1 to TRBJ1-2; D might be TRBD1 (5 bases). Trimming removed 0 bases from V and 2 bases from J, with 10 bases in between. Germline-derived CDR1 and CDR2 are MNHNS and SASEGT. The CDR3 spans 15 residues. The CDR3 is CASSEALRENYGYTF. In DNA, the CDR3 is TGTGCCAGCAGTGAAGCGCTCAGGGAGAACTATGGCTACACCTTC.

This clone was seen a single time. CDR3 coding DNA: TGTGCCAGCTCACCGGACGGGAACTATGGCTACACCTTC. This gives the protein CASSPDGNYGYTF. V gene TRBV18 combines with J gene TRBJ1-2; D gene unclear. V was clipped by 3 bases and J by 2 bases, with 7 bases between them. CDR1 and CDR2 (germline): KGHSH, LQKENI. CDR3 length: 13 residues. Together with reference TRBV18 and TRBJ1-2, the CDR3 gives the full variable domain: NAGVMQNPRHLVRRRGQEARLRCSPMKGHSHVYWYRQLPEEGLKFMVYLQKENIIDESGMPKERFSAEFPKEGPSILRIQQVVRGDSAAYFCASSPDGNYGYTFGSGTRLTVV.

The CDR3 protein is CASSQGSNYGYTF. In DNA form, the CDR3 reads TGTGCCAGCAGTCAGGGCTCTAACTATGGCTACACCTTC. V and J are TRBV28 and TRBJ1-2, with a weak D call TRBD1 (5 bases). CDR3 length equals 13 residues. V lost 5 bases, J lost 0 bases, and 7 bases lay in between. Per germline, CDR1 MDHEN and CDR2 SYDVKM.

The chain is built from TRBV11-2 and TRBJ1-1; tentative D call: TRBD1 (5 bases). Trimming cost V 5 bases and J 1 base, with 14 bases left between them. Germline V gives CDR1 SGHAT, CDR2 FQNNGV. The CDR3 extends over 15 amino acids. This CDR3 reads CASSPIGGKNTEAFF. The CDR3 coding sequence is TGTGCCAGCAGCCCGATCGGGGGGAAGAACACTGAAGCTTTCTTT.

The chain uses TRBV28 and TRBJ2-1; TRBD1 matches 8 bases. This CDR3 has 14 amino acids. Per the germline V gene, CDR1 is MDHEN and CDR2 is SYDVKM. Losses at the gene ends were 1 base for V and 6 bases for J; bases not matched to a gene: 2. DNA of the CDR3: TGTGCCAGCAGTTTATCCACAGGGGGCAATGAGCAGTTCTTC. Translated: CASSLSTGGNEQFF.

The V and J genes are TRBV7-8 and TRBJ2-7, with 7 nucleotides matching TRBD1. V lost 5 bases and J lost 0; bases outside the gene matches: 4. In germline, CDR1 is SGHVS, CDR2 FQNEAQ. This CDR3 is built from 14 residues. The CDR3 loop is CASSTRDSSYEQYV. CDR3 coding DNA: TGTGCCAGCAGCACCCGGGACAGCTCCTACGAGCAGTACGTC.

The V call is TRBV29-1, the J call TRBJ1-4, with TRBD1 matching 9 bases. The CDR3 is 12 residues long. V lost 7 bases, J lost 8 bases, and 5 bases stayed unmatched. CDR1 is SQVTM, CDR2 ANQGSEA, per germline. The CDR3 sequence is CSARDRAEKLFF. DNA of the CDR3: TGCAGCGCCCGGGACAGGGCGGAAAAACTGTTTTTT. Using reference TRBV29-1 and TRBJ1-4 for the parts outside the CDR3, the full variable domain is SAVISQKPSRDICQRGTSLTIQCQVDSQVTMMFWYRQQPGQSLTLIATANQGSEATYESGFVIDKFPISRPNLTFSTLTVSNMSPEDSSIYLCSARDRAEKLFFGSGTQLSVL.

This sequence joins TRBV5-1 and TRBJ1-1; D remains ambiguous. V lost 4 bases and J lost 0, with 13 bases in between. CDR1 SGHRS and CDR2 YFSETQ come from the germline V gene. The CDR3 has 15 residues. The CDR3 nucleotides are TGCGCCAGCAGCCCGGACCCGGGTTTGAACACTGAAGCTTTCTTT. As protein: CASSPDPGLNTEAFF.

This chain joins TRBV7-9 and TRBJ2-5, with a tentative D call TRBD1 (5 bases). Germline values: CDR1 SEHNR, CDR2 FQNEAQ (reference sequence). V was shortened by 1 base and J by 5 bases, with 11 bases between the two germline ends. CDR3 length equals 14 residues. CDR3 DNA sequence: TGTGCCAGCAGCTTAGGGCAGGGTTTGGAGACCCAGTACTTC. It encodes CASSLGQGLETQYF.

The chain has TRBV24-1 and TRBJ1-5; no reliable D call. This CDR3 has 18 residues. V shed 4 bases and J shed 0 bases, with 18 bases lying between them. Per the germline V gene, CDR1 is KGHDR and CDR2 is SFDVKD. In DNA form, the CDR3 reads TGTGCCACCAGTGACGGCCCTACAGCTTCCTCTAGCAATCAGCCCCAGCATTTT. Protein product: CATSDGPTASSSNQPQHF.

The chain recombines TRBV3-1 (or the pseudogene TRBV3-2) with TRBJ2-5; 14 bases line up with TRBD2. The ends lost 3 bases at V and 5 bases at J; junction bases unmatched: 2. Germline CDR1 LGHDT, CDR2 YNNKEL (reference sequence). CDR3 length equals 15 residues. CDR3 nucleotides: TGTGCCAGCAGCCAGGGACTAGCGGGAGCGGAGACCCAGTACTTC. Residues: CASSQGLAGAETQYF.

The chain carries TRBV10-3 and TRBJ2-7, with 8 bases identical to TRBD1. The CDR3 has 14 residues. Trimming took 4 bases from V and 2 from J; bases not matched to a gene: 4. Germline assignment: CDR1 ENHRY and CDR2 SYGVKD. CDR3 amino acids: CAISAGTGTYEQYV. The CDR3 DNA follows: TGTGCCATCAGTGCCGGGACAGGCACCTACGAGCAGTACGTC.

The V call is TRBV5-1, the J call TRBJ1-5; D might be TRBD1 (5 bases). CDR1 is SGHRS and CDR2 is YFSETQ in the germline V gene. This CDR3 comprises 14 residues. Trimming took off 0 bases at V and 7 bases at J, with 11 bases between the two ends. The CDR3 spells CASSLGQGTQPQHF. The CDR3 coding sequence is TGCGCCAGCAGCTTGGGGCAGGGCACGCAGCCCCAGCATTTT.

The chain couples TRBV11-2 to TRBJ2-3; 7 bases agree with TRBD2. Germline V gene sequence: CDR1 SGHAT, CDR2 FQNNGV. Unmatched junction bases numbered 7, after V lost 4 bases and J lost 6 bases. The CDR3 extends over 14 amino acids. CDR3 region: CASSSNWREDTQYF. The CDR3 nucleotides read TGTGCCAGCAGCTCAAATTGGCGGGAGGATACGCAGTATTTT.

The V gene is TRBV9, the J gene TRBJ2-7; 7 nucleotides align to TRBD1. The CDR3 sequence is 14 residues long. V dropped 6 bases and J dropped 0; count of bases not matched to a gene: 6. Germline V gives CDR1 SGDLS, CDR2 YYNGEE. The CDR3 sequence is CASNNGTASYEQYF. CDR3 nucleotide sequence: TGTGCCAGCAACAATGGGACAGCCTCCTACGAGCAGTACTTC.

The chain carries TRBV5-1 and TRBJ2-2, with D uncertain. The CDR3 totals 13 residues. The V gene's germline CDR1 is SGHRS and CDR2 YFSETQ. Deletions cut 0 bases from V and 4 bases from J, with 4 bases between. This CDR3 is CASSLELTGELFF. CDR3 in DNA: TGCGCCAGCAGCTTGGAACTCACCGGGGAGCTGTTTTTT.

This chain uses TRBV12-3 or TRBV12-4 with TRBJ1-1; maybe TRBD1 (5 bases). The CDR3 loop spans 11 amino acids. With 4 bases removed from V and 6 bases from J, the gap between germline ends came to 6 bases. The CDR3 DNA sequence: TGTGCCAGCAGTTGGGGACCTGAAGCTTTCTTT. Translating gives CASSWGPEAFF.

This chain uses TRBV11-3 with TRBJ2-7; D is possibly TRBD2 (5 bases). Germline V gives CDR1 SGHNT, CDR2 YENEEA. This CDR3 contains 14 residues. V dropped 5 bases and J dropped 3 bases, with 14 bases sitting between them. CDR3 amino acids: CASSPRLGSYEQYV. CDR3 sequence (DNA): TGTGCCAGCAGCCCCAGGCTGGGGAGCTACGAGCAGTACGTC.

V is TRBV6-5 and J is TRBJ1-1; D gene ambiguous. V lost 6 bases, J lost 1 base, and 15 bases lay in between. This CDR3 has 15 amino acids. CDR1 is MNHEY, CDR2 SVGAGI, per germline. The CDR3 bases are TGTGCCAGCAGGGCGCTAGGGCAGCCGAACACTGAAGCTTTCTTT. This translates into CASRALGQPNTEAFF.

In DNA, the CDR3 is TGTGCCATCAGTGACTCGGGACACCCTTACAATGAGCAGTTCTTC. It codes for CAISDSGHPYNEQFF. The chain has TRBV10-3 and TRBJ2-1, with D perhaps TRBD1 (6 bases). Germline V gene sequence: CDR1 ENHRY, CDR2 SYGVKD. V was cut by 3 bases and J by 4 bases, with 13 bases left in between. CDR3 length: 15 residues.

The V call is TRBV4-3, the J call TRBJ1-2; D not certain. The CDR3 has 17 amino acids. Germline CDR1 LGHNA, CDR2 YSLEER. V lost 0 bases, J lost 1 base, and 15 bases lay in between. The CDR3 loop reads CASSQDLETQVNYGYTF. The CDR3 DNA reads TGCGCCAGCAGCCAAGATCTAGAAACTCAGGTTAACTATGGCTACACCTTC.

The chain couples TRBV10-3 to TRBJ2-7; D remains unclear. Germline V gene lookup returns CDR1 ENHRY and CDR2 SYGVKD. This CDR3 comprises 13 residues. The V end lost 3 bases, the J end lost 2 bases, and 8 bases lay between the germline ends. The CDR3 DNA reads TGTGCCATCAGTGAACGCCAGACCTACGAGCAGTACGTC. This sequence encodes CAISERQTYEQYV.

The chain combines TRBV5-1 with TRBJ1-6, with D uncertain. The germline CDR1 and CDR2 sequences are SGHRS and YFSETQ. V gave up 1 base and J gave up 7 bases, with 9 bases separating them. The CDR3 is made up of 14 amino acids. CDR3 bases: TGCGCCAGCAGCTTGCATGACGGCAATTCACCCCTCCACTTT. Encoded protein: CASSLHDGNSPLHF.

The V and J genes are TRBV11-2 and TRBJ2-2, with TRBD1 matching over 8 bases. CDR1 SGHAT and CDR2 FQNNGV come from the germline V gene. Germline trimming cut 6 bases from V and 5 bases from J; bases unmatched to any gene: 11. The CDR3 consists of 16 residues. The CDR3 here is CASRPWTGPQTGELFF. CDR3 nucleotides: TGTGCCAGCAGACCCTGGACAGGGCCTCAGACCGGGGAGCTGTTTTTT.

This chain connects TRBV6-2 or TRBV6-3 to TRBJ2-5, with TRBD2 identical over 15 bases. From germline, CDR1 is MNHEY and CDR2 SVGEGT. This CDR3 is built from 16 residues. V was pared by 6 bases and J by 4 bases, with 6 bases of the junction left unmatched. CDR3 amino acids: CASSRGLAGGLETQYF. As DNA, the CDR3 is TGTGCCAGCAGCCGCGGACTAGCGGGGGGGTTAGAGACCCAGTACTTC.